This is a list of T cell receptor beta chains from one sample in a study of human T cells and chemical hapten exposure. TCRdb redid the calling of the RACE reads with MiXCR, one entry per CDR3 protein. The repertoire has more than 45,000 distinct CDR3 sequences, approximately 13% of them found once; the top ten carry 2% to 3%. Sequencing was performed on whole blood, taken in connection with sensitization to the hapten diphenylcyclopropenone (DPC). Every receptor here comes from a man in his thirties or forties with alopecia areata. Some clones in this sample may be carry-over from other donors' samples. Both conserved end residues are part of each CDR3.

>TRBV11-2|TRBJ2-7
CASSLGGGQREQYF
>TRBV4-3|TRBJ1-5
CASSQDPGGGNQPQHF
>TRBV10-3|TRBJ1-5
CAIRDSNQPQHF
>TRBV11-2|TRBJ2-1
CATSRDPVGEQFF
>TRBV28|TRBJ1-1
CASSFLSANTEAFF
>TRBV6-2/TRBV6-3|TRBJ2-7
CASSQRGYLSYEQYF
>TRBV20-1|TRBJ1-5
CSARAGTGNQPQHF
>TRBV20-1|TRBJ1-1
CSATLHPGDAGNTEAFF
>TRBV6-5|TRBJ2-2
CASSYSILAVGENTGELFF
>TRBV27|TRBJ1-3
CASRQGAGNTIYF
>TRBV20-1|TRBJ2-6
CSATLATLSGANVLTF
>TRBV24-1|TRBJ1-1
CATSAPTNTEAFF
>TRBV6-5|TRBJ1-2
CASSSPTGAYGYTF
>TRBV7-7|TRBJ2-5
CASSFQGRETQYF
>TRBV15|TRBJ1-5
CATSRRGEPQHF
>TRBV6-5|TRBJ1-5
CASSYLGGQPQHF
>TRBV10-3|TRBJ2-1
CATASAGSYNEQFF
>TRBV14|TRBJ1-6
CASSQDVKTRNSPLHF
>TRBV7-9|TRBJ2-1
CASSLASAATSYNEQFF
>TRBV6-6|TRBJ1-2
CASSLGSPTNYGYTF
>TRBV4-1|TRBJ1-5
CASSPTEGDQPQHF
>TRBV7-2|TRBJ2-3
CASSLRRDTQYF
>TRBV9|TRBJ1-2
CASRRGADGYTF